This TCR beta chain came from a study of cytomegalovirus exposure and HLA in healthy donors. The study's findings and limits: Later analysis identified a missense DCLRE1C variant that was linked to TCR beta V- and J-gene trimming. Later, an analysis showed that TCR beta chains associated with HLA were more clonally expanded than others that were equally common. Donors were assumed by presence/absence analyses to have roughly uniform sequencing depth.

On this clone: Its antigen remains unidentified.

A multiplex PCR was run with 60 Vbeta primers and 13 Jbeta primers. The assay was immunoSEQ multiplex PCR, and TCRdb's table has in-frame clones only and misses some. Of 150,000 to 250,000 clones listed, around 79% are singletons. Each of the donors was a healthy bone marrow donor. V shed 6 bases, J shed 2 bases, and the junction held 4 bases outside the gene matches. Germline-derived CDR1 and CDR2 are MNHEY and SMNVEV (reference sequence). The CDR3 spans 14 residues. The sample comprised PBMCs. The receptor was derived from a girl between 5 and 17 years old in good health and CMV-seropositive. This sequence joins TRBV27 and TRBJ1-2, with 9 bases aligning to TRBD1. This CDR3 is CASRHDRGNYGYTF. The DNA of the CDR3 is TGTGCCAGCAGGCACGACAGGGGGAACTATGGCTACACCTTC.